The T cell receptor (beta chain) under discussion was sequenced for a study of ipilimumab plus nivolumab after autologous stem cell transplantation. Overall study findings and caveats: The authors say TCR, Treg and microbiome findings warrant further study.

The protocol was immunoSEQ multiplex PCR, while the TCRdb copy is restricted to in-frame clones and leaves out a portion. The sample yields 15,000 to 20,000 clones, over 60% seen once. V was clipped by 0 bases and J by 8 bases, with 15 bases between them. This CDR3 is 15 amino acids long. Germline CDR1 reads SGHTS; CDR2 reads YDEGEE. Turning to this clone: The antigen is not known.

Patients got ipilimumab 1 mg/kg beginning 14 to 28 days post-transplant. The sample here was PBMCs, taken in a trial of ipilimumab plus nivolumab as post-transplant consolidation. The rearrangement joins TRBV5-8 to TRBJ2-1; possibly TRBD1 for D (5 bases). This clonotype originated in a male donor with diffuse large B-cell lymphoma. The CDR3 DNA is TGTGCCAGCAGCTTGGAGGTTTCCTCAGGGTATGAGCAGTTCTTC. Residues: CASSLEVSSGYEQFF.